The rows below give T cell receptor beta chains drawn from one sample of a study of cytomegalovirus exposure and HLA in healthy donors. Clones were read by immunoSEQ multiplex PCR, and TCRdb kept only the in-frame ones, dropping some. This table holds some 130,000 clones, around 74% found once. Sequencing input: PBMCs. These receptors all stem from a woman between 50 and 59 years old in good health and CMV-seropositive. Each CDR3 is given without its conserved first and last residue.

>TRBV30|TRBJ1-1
AWSAGHLAF
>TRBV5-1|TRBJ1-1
ASSLGRALGNTEAF
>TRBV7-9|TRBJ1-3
ASSRQPDRNTIY
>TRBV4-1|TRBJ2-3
ASRQGRGGVGTDTQY
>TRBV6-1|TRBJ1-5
ASRSTGGFQPQH
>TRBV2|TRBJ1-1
ASSEGPNTEAF
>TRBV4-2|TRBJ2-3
ASSHLEGALTDTQY
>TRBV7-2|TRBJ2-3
ASSLGQSADTQY
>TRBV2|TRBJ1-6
ASRLGQTSPLH
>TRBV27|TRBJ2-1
ASNVLGAVPYNEQF
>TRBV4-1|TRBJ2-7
ASSQVGQGRAQY
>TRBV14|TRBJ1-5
ASSQFPNQPQH
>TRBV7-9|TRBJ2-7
ASSLLGDEQY
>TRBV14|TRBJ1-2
ASSQERGYGYT
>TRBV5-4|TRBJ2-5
ASTSPGETQY
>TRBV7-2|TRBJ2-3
SSILAGGVRDTQY
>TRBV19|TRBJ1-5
ASSQGGDQPQH
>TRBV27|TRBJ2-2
ASTRLGPTNTGELF
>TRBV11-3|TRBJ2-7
ASSLAGNSYEQY
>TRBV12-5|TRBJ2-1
ASGFPGYNEQF
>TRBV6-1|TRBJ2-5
ASSALAGRETQY
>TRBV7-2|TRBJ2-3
ASSFAEDTQY
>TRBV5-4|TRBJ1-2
ASKTEASYGYT
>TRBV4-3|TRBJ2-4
ASSPTGDAKNIQY
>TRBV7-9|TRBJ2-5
ASSPQAGRETQY
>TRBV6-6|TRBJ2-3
ASRQGELATDTQY
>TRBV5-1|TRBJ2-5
ASSLPSGGQETQY
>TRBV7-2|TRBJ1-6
ASSLVAGFNSPLH
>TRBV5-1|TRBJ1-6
ASSSGTGPSPLH
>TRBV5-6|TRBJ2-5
ASSFLGSSHQETQY
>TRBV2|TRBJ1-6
ATQGAGRRSPLH
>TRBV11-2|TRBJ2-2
ASSWRGGHAGELF
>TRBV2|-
ASSGTSYEQY
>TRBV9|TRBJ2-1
ASSTRAWNEQF
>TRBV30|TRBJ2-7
AWSVPGQGAYEQY
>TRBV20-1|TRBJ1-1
SARGSTEAF
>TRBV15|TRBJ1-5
ATSRSFRTGGNQPQH
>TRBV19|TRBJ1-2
ASSITGQGGVYT